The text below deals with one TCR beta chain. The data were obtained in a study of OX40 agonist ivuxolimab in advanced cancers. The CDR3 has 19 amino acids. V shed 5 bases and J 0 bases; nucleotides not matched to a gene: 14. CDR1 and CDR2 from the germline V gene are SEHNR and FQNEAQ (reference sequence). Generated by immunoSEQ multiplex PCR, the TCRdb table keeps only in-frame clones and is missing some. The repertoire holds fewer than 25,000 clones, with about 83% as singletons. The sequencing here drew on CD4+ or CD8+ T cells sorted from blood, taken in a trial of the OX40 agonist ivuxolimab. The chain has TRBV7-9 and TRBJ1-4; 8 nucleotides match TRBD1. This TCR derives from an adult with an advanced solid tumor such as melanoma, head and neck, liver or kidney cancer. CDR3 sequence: CASSILPGQEKPTNEKLFF. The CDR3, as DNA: TGTGCCAGCAGCATACTACCGGGACAGGAAAAACCAACTAATGAAAAACTGTTTTTT. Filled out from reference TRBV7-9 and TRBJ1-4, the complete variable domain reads DTGVSQNPRHKITKRGQNVTFRCDPISEHNRLYWYRQTLGQGPEFLTYFQNEAQLEKSRLLSDRFSAERPKGSFSTLEIQRTEQGDSAMYLCASSILPGQEKPTNEKLFFGSGTQLSVL.